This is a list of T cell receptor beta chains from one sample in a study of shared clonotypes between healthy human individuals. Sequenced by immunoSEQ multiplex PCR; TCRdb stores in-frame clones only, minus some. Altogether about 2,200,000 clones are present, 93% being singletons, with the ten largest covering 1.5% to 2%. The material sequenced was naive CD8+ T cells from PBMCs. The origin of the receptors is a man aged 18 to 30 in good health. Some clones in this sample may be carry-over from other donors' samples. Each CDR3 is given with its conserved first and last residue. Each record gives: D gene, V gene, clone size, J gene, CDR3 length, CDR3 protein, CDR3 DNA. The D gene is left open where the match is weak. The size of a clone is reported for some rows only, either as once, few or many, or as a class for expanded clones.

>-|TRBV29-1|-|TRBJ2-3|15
CSHRRLRRDADTQYF
TGCAGTCACCGGAGGCTACGCCGCGACGCAGATACGCAGTATTTT
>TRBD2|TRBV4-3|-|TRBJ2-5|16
CASHGTSEGGQETQYF
TGCGCCAGCCATGGGACTAGCGAAGGGGGCCAAGAGACCCAGTACTTC
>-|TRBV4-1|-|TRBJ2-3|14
CASSRLEGADTQYF
TGCGCCAGCAGCCGGCTAGAGGGCGCAGATACGCAGTATTTT
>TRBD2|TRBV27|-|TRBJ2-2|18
CASSSNIIAGANTGELFF
TGTGCCAGCAGTTCAAACATAATAGCGGGCGCGAACACCGGGGAGCTGTTTTTT
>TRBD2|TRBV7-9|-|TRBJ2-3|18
CASSNLLAGGLLTDTQYF
TGTGCCAGCAGCAACCTCCTAGCGGGAGGGCTACTCACAGATACGCAGTATTTT
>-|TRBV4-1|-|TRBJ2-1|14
CASSPRDQYNEQFF
TGCGCCAGCAGCCCCCGGGACCAATACAATGAGCAGTTCTTC
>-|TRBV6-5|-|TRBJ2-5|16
CASSSPGRQKQETQYF
TGTGCCAGCAGTTCCCCCGGGAGACAGAAACAAGAGACCCAGTACTTC
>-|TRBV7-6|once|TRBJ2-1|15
CASSQLATSYNEQFF
TGTGCCAGCAGCCAACTAGCCACCTCCTACAATGAGCAGTTCTTC
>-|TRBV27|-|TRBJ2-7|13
CASSPGRTYEQYF
TGTGCCAGCAGTCCCGGACGGACCTACGAGCAGTACTTC
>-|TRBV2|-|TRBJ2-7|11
CASRYNYEQYF
TGTGCCAGCAGATACAACTACGAGCAGTACTTC
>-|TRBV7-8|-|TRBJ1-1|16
CASSGGGIRGGTEAFF
TGTGCCAGCAGCGGCGGAGGGATTAGGGGTGGTACTGAAGCTTTCTTT
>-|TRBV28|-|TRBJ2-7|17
CASSSQPPGGAGYEQYF
TGTGCCAGCAGTTCCCAGCCCCCAGGTGGCGCGGGATACGAGCAGTACTTC
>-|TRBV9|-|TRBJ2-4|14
CASSGGPNGDIQYF
TGTGCCAGCAGCGGGGGACCCAACGGGGACATTCAGTACTTC
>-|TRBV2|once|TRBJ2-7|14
CASRDQGGSYEQYF
TGTGCCAGCAGGGACCAGGGGGGATCCTACGAGCAGTACTTC
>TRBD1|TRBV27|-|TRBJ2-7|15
CASRPQTGQDYEQYF
TGTGCCAGCAGACCACAGACAGGGCAGGACTACGAGCAGTACTTC
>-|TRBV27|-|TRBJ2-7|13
CASRPLNSYEQYF
TGTGCCAGCAGACCATTGAACTCCTACGAGCAGTACTTC